This record covers a single TCR beta chain. The data were taken from a study of blood T cell repertoires in COVID-19. Study overall: COVID-19 samples from acute and convalescent phases originated in the United States, Italy and Spain. Nucleic acid was either cDNA or gDNA, and it came from T cells, B-cell-depleted T cells, or PBMCs.

The V end lost 2 bases, the J end lost 0 bases, and 8 bases lay between the germline ends. Germline CDR1 reads KGHSH; CDR2 reads LQKENI. The CDR3 has 15 residues. In the original workflow: Researchers report that nucleated cell counts were estimated from reference gene primer amplification. Using immunoSEQ multiplex PCR, the repertoire was profiled, and TCRdb retains in-frame clones only, with some absent. V and J calls and clone size are copied from that table; D and trimming were computed from the DNA. The data show over 25,000 clones, roughly 84% seen once. What was sequenced was peripheral blood. This clonotype was obtained from a human donor in a cohort sampled during active COVID-19. The donor label of this sample is uncertain. The chain recombines TRBV18 with TRBJ2-1; no clear D gene. The CDR3, as DNA: TGTGCCAGCTCACCATTGAGAAGCTCCTACAATGAGCAGTTCTTC. Its protein is CASSPLRSSYNEQFF.